This TCR beta chain was documented in a study of CD8 T cells in Susac syndrome. Study-level findings and limits: The study acknowledged a relatively small number of individuals in its TCR sequencing and HLA analysis.

Reverse transcription of 0.5 to 1 ug RNA was performed with random hexamers. Coverage of TCR beta CDR3 amplification by immunoSEQ multiplex PCR extended to 54 Vbeta and 13 Jbeta. Each CDR3 protein is one row after TCRdb ran MiXCR on the immunoSEQ multiplex PCR reads. Among fewer than 250,000 distinct CDR3 sequences listed, approximately 93% were seen once. Germline V gene sequence: CDR1 SNHLY, CDR2 FYNNEI. The CDR3 loop spans 16 amino acids. Trimming took off 0 bases at V and 2 bases at J, with 10 bases between the two ends. The sequenced target, TCR beta, came from blood CD8+ and CD4+ T cells. With regard to this clonotype: Its matching antigen is unknown.

The receptor's source is a human donor in good health. The specimen sequenced was CD4+ T cells from PBMCs. The chain recombines TRBV2 with TRBJ2-2; the D gene is possibly TRBD1 (5 bases). CDR3 amino acids: CASSEALGRNTGELFF. CDR3 DNA: TGTGCCAGCAGTGAAGCGCTGGGGCGAAACACCGGGGAGCTGTTTTTT.